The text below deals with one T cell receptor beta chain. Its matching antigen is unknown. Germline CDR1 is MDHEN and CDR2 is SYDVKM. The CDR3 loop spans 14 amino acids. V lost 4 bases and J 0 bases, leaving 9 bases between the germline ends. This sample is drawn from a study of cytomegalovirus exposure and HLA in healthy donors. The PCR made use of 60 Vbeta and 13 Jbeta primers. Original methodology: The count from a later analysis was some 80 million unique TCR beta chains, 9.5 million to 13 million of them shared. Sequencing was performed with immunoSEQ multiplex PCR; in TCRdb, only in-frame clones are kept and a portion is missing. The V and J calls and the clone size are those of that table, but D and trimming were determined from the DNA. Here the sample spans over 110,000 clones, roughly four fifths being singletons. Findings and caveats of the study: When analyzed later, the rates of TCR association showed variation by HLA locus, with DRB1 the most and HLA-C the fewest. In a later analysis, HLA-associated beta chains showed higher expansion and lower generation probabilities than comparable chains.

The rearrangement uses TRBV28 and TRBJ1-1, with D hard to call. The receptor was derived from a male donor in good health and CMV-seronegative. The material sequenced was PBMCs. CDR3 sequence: CASSSVQMNTEAFF. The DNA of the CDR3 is TGTGCCAGCAGTTCTGTCCAGATGAACACTGAAGCTTTCTTT. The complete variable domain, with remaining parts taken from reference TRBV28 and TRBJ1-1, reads DVKVTQSSRYLVKRTGEKVFLECVQDMDHENMFWYRQDPGLGLRLIYFSYDVKMKEKGDIPEGYSVSREKKERFSLILESASTNQTSMYLCASSSVQMNTEAFFGQGTRLTVV.